This is a list of T cell receptor beta chains from one sample in a study of T-cell reconstitution after alpha-beta-depleted transplantation in children. TCRdb recomputed calls from the PCR reads with MiXCR, one row per CDR3 protein. The repertoire holds some 590,000 distinct CDR3 sequences, with roughly 10% as singletons. The specimen was PBMCs from the stem cell graft donor, collected from the stem cell graft. Source of these receptors: a human donor who donated a stem cell graft to a child with acute myeloid leukemia. Each CDR3 is given with its conserved first and last residue. A D gene is named only where the DNA matches it firmly. Only part of the rows carry a size: once, few, many, or a class if the clone is expanded.

>many|TRBJ1-1|TRBV7-2|-
CASSREGPKTEAFF
TGTGCCAGCAGCCGAGAGGGACCCAAGACTGAAGCTTTCTTT
>few|TRBJ2-3|TRBV10-3|TRBD2
CAISQLASPMGDTQYF
TGTGCCATCAGTCAACTAGCGTCCCCAATGGGAGATACGCAGTATTTT
>few|TRBJ1-6|TRBV29-1|-
CSVLIDSDSPLHF
TGCAGCGTTTTAATCGACAGCGATTCACCCCTCCACTTT
>few|TRBJ1-3|TRBV20-1|-
CSATTGGNTIYF
TGCAGTGCTACGACAGGCGGAAACACCATATATTTT
>few|TRBJ2-1|TRBV21-1|-
CASSNPGREQFF
TGTGCCAGCAGCAACCCCGGACGTGAGCAGTTCTTC
>-|TRBJ2-3|TRBV20-1|TRBD2
CSASNPRAASGRTDTQYF
TGCAGTGCTAGCAACCCCCGGGCGGCTAGCGGGAGAACAGATACGCAGTATTTT
>few|TRBJ2-2|TRBV5-1|-
CASSPDTPNTGELFF
TGCGCCAGCAGCCCAGACACGCCGAACACCGGGGAGCTGTTTTTT
>-|TRBJ1-2|TRBV5-1|-
CASSLLAAGSGGYTF
TGCGCCAGCAGCTTACTGGCAGCCGGGTCGGGAGGCTACACCTTC
>-|TRBJ2-3|TRBV20-1|TRBD2
CSASPVDGSGTTDTQYF
TGCAGTGCTAGCCCCGTAGATGGTAGCGGGACCACAGATACGCAGTATTTT
>many|TRBJ1-1|TRBV7-3|-
CASSLQGSGSGAEAFF
TGTGCCAGCAGCCTCCAAGGTTCGGGCAGTGGCGCTGAAGCTTTCTTT
>few|TRBJ1-5|TRBV27|TRBD1
CASSLSHRGVNQPQHF
TGTGCCAGCAGTTTATCCCACAGGGGCGTCAATCAGCCCCAGCATTTT
>-|TRBJ2-7|TRBV11-2|TRBD2
CASSLGGGVREQYF
TGTGCCAGCAGCTTAGGGGGGGGGGTGCGCGAGCAGTACTTC
>-|TRBJ1-1|TRBV7-9|TRBD1
CASSLGGQGVAEAFF
TGTGCCAGCAGCTTAGGTGGACAGGGGGTCGCTGAAGCTTTCTTT
>few|TRBJ2-1|TRBV27|TRBD2
CASSLNRASGRENEQFF
TGTGCCAGCAGTTTAAACAGGGCTAGCGGGAGGGAGAATGAGCAGTTCTTC
>many|TRBJ1-4|TRBV28|-
CASSPPGRSGEKLFF
TGTGCCAGCAGTCCACCGGGGAGAAGTGGTGAAAAACTGTTTTTT
>few|TRBJ1-1|TRBV4-2|-
CASSPGSTGASEAFF
TGTGCCAGCAGCCCAGGGAGTACCGGGGCCAGCGAAGCTTTCTTT
>many|TRBJ2-3|TRBV5-1|TRBD2
CASSTGTSGRAGDTQYF
TGCGCCAGCAGCACCGGGACTAGCGGGAGGGCCGGAGATACGCAGTATTTT
>-|TRBJ2-7|TRBV29-1|TRBD1
CSARGTGEQYF
TGCAGCGCCAGGGGGACGGGGGAGCAGTACTTC
>-|TRBJ2-7|TRBV7-8|TRBD2
CASSFPGLAGASYEQYF
TGTGCCAGCAGCTTCCCTGGACTAGCGGGAGCGTCCTACGAGCAGTACTTC
>many|TRBJ2-7|TRBV4-2|TRBD2
CASSQTLSTSGTTYEQYF
TGTGCCAGCAGCCAAACCCTCTCGACTAGCGGGACCACCTACGAGCAGTACTTC
>-|TRBJ1-6|TRBV20-1|-
CSGRREPDNSPLHF
TGCAGTGGTAGAAGGGAGCCAGACAATTCACCCCTCCACTTT
>-|TRBJ2-7|TRBV10-3|-
CAISTPQGGIYEQYF
TGTGCCATCAGCACCCCGCAGGGGGGGATCTACGAGCAGTACTTC
>few|TRBJ2-4|TRBV5-1|-
CASSSIGGKNIQYF
TGCGCCAGCAGCTCTATCGGAGGGAAAAACATTCAGTACTTC
>-|TRBJ1-5|TRBV7-2|-
CASATGENGNQPQHF
TGTGCCAGCGCTACGGGAGAGAATGGCAATCAGCCCCAGCATTTT
>many|TRBJ2-7|TRBV20-1|-
CSAPGVRSEQYF
TGCAGTGCCCCAGGTGTCCGTAGCGAGCAGTACTTC